This record looks at one T cell receptor (beta chain) sequence and its context. Its antigen is undetermined. Expressed TCRB transcripts were sequenced because the isolated RNA had all been reverse transcribed beforehand. Profiling relied on immunoSEQ multiplex PCR, and the TCRdb table lists in-frame clones only, not all of them. The sample lists about 140,000 clones, over 8% occurring once. These data originate in a study of beta chain features in type 1 diabetes. Study overall: Sorted cells from all samples, numbering 95 million to 140 million, were examined. Points from the study as a whole: In comparison with healthy donors, patients had naive, central memory and Treg TCRB repertoires that appeared more similar.

Per donor, one heparinised blood draw averaged roughly 110 mL. CD4+ naive, central memory, regulatory and stem cell-like memory subsets were isolated by sorting on CD45RO/CCR7/CD25/CD127/CD95/CD27. This CDR3 contains 17 residues. The V and J ends lost 5 bases and 3 bases, in that order; junction bases with no gene match: 9. Germline V lookup: CDR1 SNHLY, CDR2 FYNNEI. The receptor's source is a woman between 40 and 50 years old in good health. This chain uses TRBV2 with TRBJ2-5; 13 nucleotides align to TRBD2. Sequencing used central memory CD4+ T cells from blood. CDR3 in DNA: TGTGCCAGCAGTCCAGGGACTAGCGGGATGGCCGAAGAGACCCAGTACTTC. This translates into CASSPGTSGMAEETQYF.